This TCR beta chain was identified during a study of cytomegalovirus exposure and HLA in healthy donors. Trimming removed 0 bases from V and 2 bases from J; junction bases left unmatched: 8. This CDR3 contains 16 residues. Germline V lookup: CDR1 GTSNPN, CDR2 SVGIG (reference sequence). The protocol was immunoSEQ multiplex PCR, while the TCRdb copy is restricted to in-frame clones and leaves out a portion. Here the sample spans 70,000 to 80,000 clones, 94% being singletons. This receptor was obtained from a woman younger than 30 in good health and CMV-seronegative. This rearrangement joins TRBV30 to TRBJ2-3; TRBD2 aligns across 7 bases. Sequencing was done on a sample of PBMCs. As DNA, the CDR3 is TGTGCCTGGAGTGTACGGTTGACTAGCCCCACAGATACGCAGTATTTT. Amino acid sequence: CAWSVRLTSPTDTQYF.